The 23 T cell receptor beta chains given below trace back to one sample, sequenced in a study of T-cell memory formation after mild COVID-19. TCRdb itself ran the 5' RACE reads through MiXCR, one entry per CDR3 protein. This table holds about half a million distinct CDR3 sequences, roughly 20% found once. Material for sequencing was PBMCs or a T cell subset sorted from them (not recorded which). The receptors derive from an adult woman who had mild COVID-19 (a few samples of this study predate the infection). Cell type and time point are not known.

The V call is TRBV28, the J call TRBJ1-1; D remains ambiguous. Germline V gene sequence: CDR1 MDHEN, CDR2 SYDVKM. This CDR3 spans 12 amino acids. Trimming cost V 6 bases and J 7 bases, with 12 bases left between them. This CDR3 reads CASRSTVVEAFF. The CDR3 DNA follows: TGTGCCAGCAGGTCGACGGTAGTTGAAGCTTTCTTT.

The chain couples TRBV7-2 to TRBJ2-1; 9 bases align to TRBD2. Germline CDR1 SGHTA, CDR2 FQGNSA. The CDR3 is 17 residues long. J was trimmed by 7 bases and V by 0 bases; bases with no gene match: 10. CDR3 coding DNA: TGTGCCAGCAGCTTAGCGGCTAGCGGGACCTTTAGGAATGAGCAGTTCTTC. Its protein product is CASSLAASGTFRNEQFF.

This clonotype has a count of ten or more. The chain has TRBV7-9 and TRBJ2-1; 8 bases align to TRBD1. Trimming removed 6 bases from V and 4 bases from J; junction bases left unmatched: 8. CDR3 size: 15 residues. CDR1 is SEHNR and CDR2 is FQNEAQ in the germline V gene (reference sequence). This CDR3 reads CASRPTGDLYNEQFF. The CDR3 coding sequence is TGTGCCAGCAGGCCGACAGGGGACCTGTACAATGAGCAGTTCTTC. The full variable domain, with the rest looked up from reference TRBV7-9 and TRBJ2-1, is DTGVSQNPRHKITKRGQNVTFRCDPISEHNRLYWYRQTLGQGPEFLTYFQNEAQLEKSRLLSDRFSAERPKGSFSTLEIQRTEQGDSAMYLCASRPTGDLYNEQFFGPGTRLTVL.

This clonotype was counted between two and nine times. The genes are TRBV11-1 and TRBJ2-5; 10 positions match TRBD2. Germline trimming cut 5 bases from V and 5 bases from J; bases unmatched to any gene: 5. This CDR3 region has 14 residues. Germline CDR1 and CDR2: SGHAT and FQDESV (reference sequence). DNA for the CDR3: TGTGCCAGCAGCCCTAGCGGGAGCTTGGAGACCCAGTACTTC. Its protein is CASSPSGSLETQYF.

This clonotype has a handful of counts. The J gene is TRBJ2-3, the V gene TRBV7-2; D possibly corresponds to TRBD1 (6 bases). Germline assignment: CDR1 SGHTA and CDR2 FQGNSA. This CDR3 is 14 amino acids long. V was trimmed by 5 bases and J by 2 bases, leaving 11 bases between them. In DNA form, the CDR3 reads TGTGCCAGCAGCGGACAGATATCCACAGATACGCAGTATTTT. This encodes CASSGQISTDTQYF. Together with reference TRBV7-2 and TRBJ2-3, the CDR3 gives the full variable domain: GAGVSQSPSNKVTEKGKDVELRCDPISGHTALYWYRQSLGQGLEFLIYFQGNSAPDKSGLPSDRFSAERTGGSVSTLTIQRTQQEDSAVYLCASSGQISTDTQYFGPGTRLTVL.

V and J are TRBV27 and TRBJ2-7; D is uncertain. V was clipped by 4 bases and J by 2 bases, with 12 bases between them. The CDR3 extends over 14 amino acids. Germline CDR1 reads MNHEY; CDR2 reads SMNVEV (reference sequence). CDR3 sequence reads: CASSSSDPAYEQYF. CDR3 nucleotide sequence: TGTGCCAGCAGTTCAAGTGATCCAGCCTACGAGCAGTACTTC.

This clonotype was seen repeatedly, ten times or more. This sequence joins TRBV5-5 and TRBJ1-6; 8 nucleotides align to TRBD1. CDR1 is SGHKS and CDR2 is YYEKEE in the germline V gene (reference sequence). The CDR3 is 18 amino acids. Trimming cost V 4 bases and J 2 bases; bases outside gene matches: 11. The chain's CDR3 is CASSPGQGFITYNSPLHF. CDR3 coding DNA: TGTGCCAGCAGCCCAGGACAGGGATTCATAACCTATAATTCACCCCTCCACTTT.

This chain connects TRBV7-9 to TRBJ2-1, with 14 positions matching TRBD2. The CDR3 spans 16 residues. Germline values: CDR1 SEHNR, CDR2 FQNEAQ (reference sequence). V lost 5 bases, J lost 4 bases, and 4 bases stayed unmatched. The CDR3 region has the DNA TGTGCCAGCAGCCGACTAGCGGGGGGGCAGTACAATGAGCAGTTCTTC. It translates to CASSRLAGGQYNEQFF.

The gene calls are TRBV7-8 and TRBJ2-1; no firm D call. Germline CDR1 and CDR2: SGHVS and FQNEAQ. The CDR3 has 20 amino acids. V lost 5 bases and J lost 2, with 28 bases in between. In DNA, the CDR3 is TGTGCCAGCAGCGTACGCCCGGTTTTGGTGGACCGCACTCCCTACAATGAGCAGTTCTTC. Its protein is CASSVRPVLVDRTPYNEQFF. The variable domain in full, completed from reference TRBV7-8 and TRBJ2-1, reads GAGVSQSPRYKVAKRGQDVALRCDPISGHVSLFWYQQALGQGPEFLTYFQNEAQLDKSGLPSDRFFAERPEGSVSTLKIQRTQQEDSAVYLCASSVRPVLVDRTPYNEQFFGPGTRLTVL.

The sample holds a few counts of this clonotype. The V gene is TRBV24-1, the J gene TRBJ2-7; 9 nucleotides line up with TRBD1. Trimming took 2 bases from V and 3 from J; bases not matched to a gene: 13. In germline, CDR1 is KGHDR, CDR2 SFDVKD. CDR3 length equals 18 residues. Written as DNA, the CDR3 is TGTGCCACCAGTGATTCCGTCCAACGGACAGGGGCGCTCTACGAGCAGTACTTC. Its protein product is CATSDSVQRTGALYEQYF.

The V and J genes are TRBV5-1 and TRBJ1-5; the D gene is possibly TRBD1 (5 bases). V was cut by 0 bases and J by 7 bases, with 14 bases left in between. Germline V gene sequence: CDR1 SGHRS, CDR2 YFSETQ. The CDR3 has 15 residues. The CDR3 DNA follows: TGCGCCAGCAGCTTGGAAGGGGACCGGATACAGCCCCAGCATTTT. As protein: CASSLEGDRIQPQHF. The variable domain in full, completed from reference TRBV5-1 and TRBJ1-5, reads KAGVTQTPRYLIKTRGQQVTLSCSPISGHRSVSWYQQTPGQGLQFLFEYFSETQRNKGNFPGRFSGRQFSNSRSEMNVSTLELGDSALYLCASSLEGDRIQPQHFGDGTRLSIL.

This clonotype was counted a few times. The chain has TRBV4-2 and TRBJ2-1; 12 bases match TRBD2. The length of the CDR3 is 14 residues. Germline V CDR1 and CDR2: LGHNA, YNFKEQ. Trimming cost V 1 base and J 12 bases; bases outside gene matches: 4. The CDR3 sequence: CASSQAASGGGQFF. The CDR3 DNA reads TGTGCCAGCAGCCAAGCGGCTAGCGGGGGGGGGCAGTTCTTC.

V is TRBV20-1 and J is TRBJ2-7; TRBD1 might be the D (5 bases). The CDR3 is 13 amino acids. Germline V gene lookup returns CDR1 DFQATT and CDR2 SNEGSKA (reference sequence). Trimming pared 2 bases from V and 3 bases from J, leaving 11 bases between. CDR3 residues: CSARSRTSYEQYF. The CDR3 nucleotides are TGCAGTGCTAGATCAAGGACAAGCTACGAGCAGTACTTC.

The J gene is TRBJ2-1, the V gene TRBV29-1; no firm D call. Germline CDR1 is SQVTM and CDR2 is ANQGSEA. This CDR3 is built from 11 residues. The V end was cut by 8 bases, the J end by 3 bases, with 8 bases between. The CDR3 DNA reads TGCAGCACCCTAATCTACAATGAGCAGTTCTTC. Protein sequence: CSTLIYNEQFF.

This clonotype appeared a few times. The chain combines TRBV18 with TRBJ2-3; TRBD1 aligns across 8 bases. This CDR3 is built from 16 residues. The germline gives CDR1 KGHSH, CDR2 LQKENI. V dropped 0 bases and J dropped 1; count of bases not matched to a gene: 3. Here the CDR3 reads CASSPPLGQGTDTQYF. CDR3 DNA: TGTGCCAGCTCACCACCGCTGGGACAGGGCACAGATACGCAGTATTTT.

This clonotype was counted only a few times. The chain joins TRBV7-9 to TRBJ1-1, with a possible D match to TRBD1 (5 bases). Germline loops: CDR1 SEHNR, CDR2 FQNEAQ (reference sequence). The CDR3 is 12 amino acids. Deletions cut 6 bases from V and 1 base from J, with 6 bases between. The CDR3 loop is CASSGQNTEAFF. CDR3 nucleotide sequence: TGTGCCAGCAGTGGACAGAACACTGAAGCTTTCTTT.

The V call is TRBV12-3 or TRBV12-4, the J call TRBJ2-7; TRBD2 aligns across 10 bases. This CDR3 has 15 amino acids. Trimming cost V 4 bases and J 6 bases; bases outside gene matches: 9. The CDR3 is CASSSRVAGGPEQYF. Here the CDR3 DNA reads TGTGCCAGCAGTTCGCGGGTAGCGGGAGGTCCCGAGCAGTACTTC.

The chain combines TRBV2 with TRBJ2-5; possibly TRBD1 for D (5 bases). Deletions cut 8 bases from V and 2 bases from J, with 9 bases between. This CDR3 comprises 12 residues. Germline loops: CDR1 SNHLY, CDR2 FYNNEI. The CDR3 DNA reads TGTGCCAGCTCGAGACAGCAAGAGACCCAGTACTTC. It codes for CASSRQQETQYF.

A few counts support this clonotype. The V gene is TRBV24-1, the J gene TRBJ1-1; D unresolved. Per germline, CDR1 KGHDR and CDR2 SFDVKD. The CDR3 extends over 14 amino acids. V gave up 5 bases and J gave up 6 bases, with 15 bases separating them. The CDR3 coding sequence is TGTGCCACCAGTGTCGGAGGGATAGACGCTGAAGCTTTCTTT. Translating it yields CATSVGGIDAEAFF.

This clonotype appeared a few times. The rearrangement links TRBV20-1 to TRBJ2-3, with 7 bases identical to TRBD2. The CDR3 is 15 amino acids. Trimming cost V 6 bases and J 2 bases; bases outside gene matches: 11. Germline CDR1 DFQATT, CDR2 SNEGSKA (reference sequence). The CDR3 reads CSAVLAAGNTDTQYF. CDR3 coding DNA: TGCAGTGCAGTGCTAGCGGCGGGGAACACAGATACGCAGTATTTT.

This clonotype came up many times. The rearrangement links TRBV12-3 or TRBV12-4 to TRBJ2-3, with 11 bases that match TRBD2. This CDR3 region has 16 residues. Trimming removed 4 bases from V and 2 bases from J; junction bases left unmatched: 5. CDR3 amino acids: CASSSQTSGATDTQYF. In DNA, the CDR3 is TGTGCCAGCAGTTCCCAGACTAGCGGGGCCACAGATACGCAGTATTTT.

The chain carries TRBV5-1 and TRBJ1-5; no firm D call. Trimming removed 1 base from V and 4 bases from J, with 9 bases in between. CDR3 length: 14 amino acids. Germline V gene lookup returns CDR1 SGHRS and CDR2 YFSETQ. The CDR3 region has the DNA TGCGCCAGCAGCTTGAAACCGGGTAATCAGCCCCAGCATTTT. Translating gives CASSLKPGNQPQHF.

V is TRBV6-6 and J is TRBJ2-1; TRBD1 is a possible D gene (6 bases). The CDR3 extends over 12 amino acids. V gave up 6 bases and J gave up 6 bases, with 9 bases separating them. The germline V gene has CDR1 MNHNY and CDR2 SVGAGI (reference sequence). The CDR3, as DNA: TGTGCCAGCAGAGGGGGTCGCAATGAGCAGTTCTTC. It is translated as CASRGGRNEQFF.